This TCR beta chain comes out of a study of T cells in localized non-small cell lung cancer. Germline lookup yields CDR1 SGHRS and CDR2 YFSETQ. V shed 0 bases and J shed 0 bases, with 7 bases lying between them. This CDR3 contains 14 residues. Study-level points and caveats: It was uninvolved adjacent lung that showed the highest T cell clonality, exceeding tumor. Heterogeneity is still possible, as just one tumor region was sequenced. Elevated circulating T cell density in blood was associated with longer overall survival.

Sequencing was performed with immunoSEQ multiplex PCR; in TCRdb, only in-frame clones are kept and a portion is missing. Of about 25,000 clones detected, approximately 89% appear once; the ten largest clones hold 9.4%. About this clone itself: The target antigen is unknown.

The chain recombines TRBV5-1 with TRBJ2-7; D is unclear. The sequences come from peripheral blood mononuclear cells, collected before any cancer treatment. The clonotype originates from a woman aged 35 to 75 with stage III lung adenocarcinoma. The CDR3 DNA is TGCGCCAGCAGCTTGGTGGTAGACTCCTACGAGCAGTACTTC. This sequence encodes CASSLVVDSYEQYF.